This TCR beta chain appears in the sequencing data of a study of T cells in Graves' hyperthyroidism and ophthalmopathy. This clonotype was observed many times. The CDR3 totals 13 residues. The germline CDR1 and CDR2 sequences are SNHLY and FYNNEI. The germline V and J ends were trimmed by 5 bases and 4 bases, with 11 bases remaining between them. Using RNA transcripts as the source, TCR beta CDR3 regions were amplified. The HTBI primer set drove a first-round RT-PCR of the TCR CDR3. TCRdb re-called the multiplex PCR reads with MiXCR, one entry per CDR3 protein. The table has 600,000 or so distinct CDR3 sequences, about 16% seen once; the top ten hold 3.5% to 4%.

Sample: blood. The receptor's source is a woman in her twenties or thirties with Graves' hyperthyroidism. The rearrangement joins TRBV2 to TRBJ1-1; D is possibly TRBD1 (5 bases). The CDR3 reads CASSYMGGTEAFF. DNA for the CDR3: TGTGCCAGCAGTTACATGGGGGGCACTGAAGCTTTCTTT. The full variable domain, rest sourced from reference TRBV2 and TRBJ1-1, is EPEVTQTPSHQVTQMGQEVILRCVPISNHLYFYWYRQILGQKVEFLVSFYNNEISEKSEIFDDQFSVERPDGSNFTLKIRSTKLEDSAMYFCASSYMGGTEAFFGQGTRLTVV.